Following are 32 T cell receptor beta chains from one sample sequenced in a study of T cell responses to AZD1222 COVID-19 vaccine. Libraries were prepared by immunoSEQ multiplex PCR; TCRdb keeps only in-frame clonotypes and omits some of them. The sample includes 110,000 to 150,000 clones, approximately 95% seen only once; the top ten take over 0.9%. Here the sequenced sample was peripheral blood, taken on day 0 of MenACWY control vaccination. These receptors were collected from an adult in good health.

The chain is built from TRBV2 and TRBJ1-5; D ambiguous. CDR1 is SNHLY and CDR2 is FYNNEI in the germline V gene. Trimming cost V 4 bases and J 3 bases, with 10 bases left between them. The CDR3 contains 14 residues. Here the CDR3 DNA reads TGTGCCAGCAGTGTATCAGGACTCAATCAGCCCCAGCATTTT. Translating gives CASSVSGLNQPQHF. The whole variable domain, filled in from reference TRBV2 and TRBJ1-5, reads EPEVTQTPSHQVTQMGQEVILRCVPISNHLYFYWYRQILGQKVEFLVSFYNNEISEKSEIFDDQFSVERPDGSNFTLKIRSTKLEDSAMYFCASSVSGLNQPQHFGDGTRLSIL.

The rearrangement links TRBV4-1 to TRBJ1-1; 12 bases are a match to TRBD1. CDR1 and CDR2 (germline): MGHRA, YSYEKL. CDR3 length: 16 amino acids. Trimming took 6 bases from V and 4 from J; bases not matched to a gene: 9. The CDR3 loop reads CASRQLGQGAGTEAFF. CDR3 nucleotides: TGCGCCAGCAGACAGTTGGGACAGGGGGCTGGCACTGAAGCTTTCTTT.

The CDR3 sequence is CASSLRGGGTDTQYF. The CDR3, as DNA: TGTGCCAGCAGTTTACGGGGGGGCGGCACAGATACGCAGTATTTT. V and J are TRBV28 and TRBJ2-3, with 8 nucleotides matching TRBD2. Trimming took 2 bases from V and 1 from J; bases not matched to a gene: 2. There are 15 residues in the CDR3. Germline loops: CDR1 MDHEN, CDR2 SYDVKM.

The CDR3 loop is CASSSTTGWNEQFF. The CDR3 coding sequence is TGTGCCAGCAGCTCCACTACAGGTTGGAATGAGCAGTTCTTC. The rearrangement joins TRBV7-9 to TRBJ2-1, with D maybe TRBD1 (5 bases). With 4 bases removed from V and 7 bases from J, the gap between germline ends came to 14 bases. Looked up from germline, CDR1 is SEHNR and CDR2 is FQNEAQ (reference sequence). The length of the CDR3 is 14 residues.

CDR3 DNA sequence: TGTGCCAGTAGTGCAAGACTAGCGGGGAGGGATGAGCAGTTCTTC. Amino acids: CASSARLAGRDEQFF. This sequence joins TRBV19 and TRBJ2-1; 11 nucleotides match TRBD2. The CDR3 is 15 amino acids. Germline CDR1 is LNHDA and CDR2 is SQIVND (reference sequence). Trimming cost V 5 bases and J 8 bases; bases outside gene matches: 8.

The rearrangement joins TRBV12-3 or TRBV12-4 to TRBJ2-4; D uncertain. There are 13 residues in the CDR3. V lost 5 bases and J lost 3, with 8 bases in between. The CDR3 nucleotides are TGTGCCAGCAGTGCCACTGGCAAAAACATTCAGTACTTC. This codes for CASSATGKNIQYF.

This chain links TRBV24-1 with TRBJ2-7; 8 bases map to TRBD1. Germline assignment: CDR1 KGHDR and CDR2 SFDVKD. J was trimmed by 2 bases and V by 10 bases; bases with no gene match: 3. The CDR3 spans 12 residues. The CDR3 protein is CATTGATYEQYF. In nucleotides, the CDR3 is TGTGCCACGACAGGGGCAACCTACGAGCAGTACTTC.

This clone was recorded once. V is TRBV2 and J is TRBJ1-2, with D possibly matching TRBD1 (5 bases). The CDR3 consists of 12 residues. Germline V lookup: CDR1 SNHLY, CDR2 FYNNEI. V shed 6 bases and J shed 5 bases, with 10 bases lying between them. CDR3 in amino acids: CASRSDSYGYTF. CDR3 coding DNA: TGTGCCAGCAGATCAGACAGTTATGGCTACACCTTC.

This clone occurred once. The chain recombines TRBV27 with TRBJ1-2, with D tentatively TRBD1 (5 bases). The V and J ends lost 5 bases and 0 bases respectively, with 13 bases between them. This CDR3 has 15 amino acids. The germline V gene encodes CDR1 MNHEY and CDR2 SMNVEV (reference sequence). CDR3 region: CASSPGDGANYGYTF. The CDR3 nucleotides read TGTGCCAGCAGTCCGGGGGACGGAGCTAACTATGGCTACACCTTC.

In the case of this clone: Other DNA sequences in this sample translate to the same CDR3. The rearrangement uses TRBV28 and TRBJ1-2; a possible D gene is TRBD1 (5 bases). The V end lost 6 bases, the J end lost 2 bases, and 13 bases lay between the germline ends. The CDR3 is 14 residues long. CDR1 MDHEN and CDR2 SYDVKM come from the germline V gene. This CDR3 reads CASRPTGGNYGYTF. The CDR3 bases are TGTGCCAGCAGGCCAACAGGCGGAAACTATGGCTACACCTTC.

The rearrangement links TRBV7-9 to TRBJ1-4, with 8 bases identical to TRBD1. This CDR3 region has 17 residues. Germline CDR1 is SEHNR and CDR2 is FQNEAQ (reference sequence). V was clipped by 5 bases and J by 7 bases; unmatched bases: 15. CDR3 sequence (DNA): TGTGCCAGCAGCCCCGAACGGACAGGGAGGGGAGGTGAAAAACTGTTTTTT. It translates to CASSPERTGRGGEKLFF.

The chain has TRBV2 and TRBJ1-5; tentatively, D is TRBD1 (6 bases). Germline assignment: CDR1 SNHLY and CDR2 FYNNEI. V was cut by 7 bases and J by 0 bases, with 10 bases left in between. The CDR3 length is 14 residues. DNA for the CDR3: TGTGCCAGCAAACAGGGTTATAGCAATCAGCCCCAGCATTTT. This gives the protein CASKQGYSNQPQHF.

The V and J genes are TRBV7-9 and TRBJ1-4; D is unresolved. Trimming stripped 5 bases from V and 5 bases from J, with 6 bases between. CDR1 and CDR2 (germline): SEHNR, FQNEAQ (reference sequence). CDR3 length: 12 amino acids. The CDR3 loop reads CASSPANEKLFF. The CDR3, as DNA: TGTGCCAGCAGCCCCGCAAATGAAAAACTGTTTTTT. The entire variable domain, with the rest obtained from reference TRBV7-9 and TRBJ1-4, is as follows: DTGVSQNPRHKITKRGQNVTFRCDPISEHNRLYWYRQTLGQGPEFLTYFQNEAQLEKSRLLSDRFSAERPKGSFSTLEIQRTEQGDSAMYLCASSPANEKLFFGSGTQLSVL.

V and J are TRBV4-1 and TRBJ2-1, with D unclear. Germline lookup yields CDR1 MGHRA and CDR2 YSYEKL. Trimming removed 0 bases at V and 0 bases at J, with 6 bases between. The CDR3 has 15 amino acids. CDR3 sequence reads: CASSQEQISYNEQFF. The CDR3 region has the DNA TGCGCCAGCAGCCAAGAGCAGATCTCCTACAATGAGCAGTTCTTC.

This clone appeared once. The chain is built from TRBV19 and TRBJ2-4; the D gene is possibly TRBD2 (5 bases). CDR1 LNHDA and CDR2 SQIVND come from the germline V gene (reference sequence). This CDR3 region has 13 residues. Trimming took off 10 bases at V and 4 bases at J, with 14 bases between the two ends. CDR3 nucleotides: TGTGCCACCATTGGTCTAGCAAAAAACATTCAGTACTTC. This gives the protein CATIGLAKNIQYF.

The gene calls are TRBV6-5 and TRBJ1-6; unclear D gene. Per the germline V gene, CDR1 is MNHEY and CDR2 is SVGAGI. V lost 7 bases and J 10 bases, leaving 17 bases between the germline ends. This CDR3 contains 14 residues. The CDR3 spells CASTRKGPLSPLHF. In nucleotides, the CDR3 is TGTGCCAGCACCCGCAAGGGCCCTTTATCACCCCTCCACTTT.

The chain uses TRBV15 and TRBJ2-1; 8 positions match TRBD1. CDR3 length: 16 residues. Germline CDR1 LNHNV, CDR2 YYDKDF (reference sequence). With 5 bases clipped from V and 0 bases from J, the junction kept 6 bases outside the gene matches. This CDR3 reads CATSGRQGSSYNEQFF. The DNA of the CDR3 is TGTGCCACCAGCGGAAGACAGGGGAGCTCCTACAATGAGCAGTTCTTC.

The chain joins TRBV9 to TRBJ2-3, with TRBD1 matching over 8 bases. There are 18 residues in the CDR3. V trimming: 1 base; J trimming: 2 bases; junction bases outside the gene matches: 12. Germline CDR1 reads SGDLS; CDR2 reads YYNGEE. CDR3 in amino acids: CASSVSGQGSPPTDTQYF. In DNA form, the CDR3 reads TGTGCCAGCAGCGTATCAGGACAGGGTAGTCCTCCCACAGATACGCAGTATTTT.

J is TRBJ2-5 and V is TRBV11-2; 8 nucleotides align to TRBD2. CDR1 SGHAT and CDR2 FQNNGV come from the germline V gene. CDR3 length: 14 residues. J was trimmed by 4 bases and V by 5 bases; bases with no gene match: 6. The CDR3 region is CASSPGLEGETQYF. The DNA of the CDR3 is TGTGCCAGCAGCCCGGGACTAGAGGGAGAGACCCAGTACTTC.

The rearrangement uses TRBV24-1 and TRBJ2-5, with a weak D call TRBD2 (6 bases). The V gene lost 4 bases and the J gene lost 1 base, with 15 bases spanning the gap. The CDR3 loop spans 16 amino acids. Per the germline V gene, CDR1 is KGHDR and CDR2 is SFDVKD. For the CDR3, the DNA is TGTGCCACCAGTGACCGGAGGACTAAACTCCAAGAGACCCAGTACTTC. Protein product: CATSDRRTKLQETQYF.

The CDR3 region is CAATTDLNSPLHF. The CDR3 DNA reads as TGTGCCGCTACGACAGACCTTAATTCACCCCTCCACTTT. The chain uses TRBV10-3 and TRBJ1-6; tentative D call: TRBD1 (5 bases). Germline V gives CDR1 ENHRY, CDR2 SYGVKD. V lost 11 bases and J lost 6, with 14 bases in between. The CDR3 covers 13 residues.

The gene calls are TRBV28 and TRBJ1-5, with D maybe TRBD1 (6 bases). This CDR3 is built from 15 residues. Germline V gene sequence: CDR1 MDHEN, CDR2 SYDVKM. V was pared by 6 bases and J by 1 base, with 13 bases between. CDR3 nucleotides: TGTGCCAGCAGCCCCAGGGGTGGGAGCAATCAGCCCCAGCATTTT. It yields the protein CASSPRGGSNQPQHF.

The chain links TRBV2 to TRBJ1-5; D might be TRBD1 (5 bases). The CDR3 is 14 amino acids. V lost 6 bases and J lost 7, with 16 bases in between. CDR1 and CDR2 (germline): SNHLY, FYNNEI. The CDR3: CASSPGPPRQPQHF. DNA of the CDR3: TGTGCCAGCAGCCCGGGACCCCCGCGGCAGCCCCAGCATTTT.

The chain employs TRBV4-3 and TRBJ2-7; D not resolved. V dropped 0 bases and J dropped 2 bases, with 8 bases sitting between them. Germline assignment: CDR1 LGHNA and CDR2 YSLEER. The CDR3 runs to 14 residues. Here the CDR3 reads CASSQDLGPYEQYF. CDR3 DNA sequence: TGCGCCAGCAGCCAAGATCTTGGACCCTACGAGCAGTACTTC.

J is TRBJ1-2 and V is TRBV19; D perhaps matches TRBD1 (6 bases). The CDR3 covers 14 residues. V was pared by 1 base and J by 4 bases, with 10 bases between. Looked up from germline, CDR1 is LNHDA and CDR2 is SQIVND (reference sequence). The CDR3 is CASSIVGGTYGYTF. The CDR3 nucleotides read TGTGCCAGTAGTATAGTAGGGGGGACCTATGGCTACACCTTC.

The chain is built from TRBV7-3 and TRBJ1-6; D not resolved. CDR1 is SGHTA and CDR2 is FQGTGA in the germline V gene. This CDR3 spans 13 amino acids. Between the trimmed V and J ends, which lost 1 base and 10 bases, there was a span of 8 bases. The CDR3 is CASSLSIGSPLHF. CDR3 bases: TGTGCCAGCAGCTTAAGTATAGGCTCACCCCTCCACTTT.

The J gene is TRBJ2-3, the V gene TRBV5-6; D remains unclear. Germline CDR1 SGHDT, CDR2 YYEEEE. Trimming shortened V by 0 bases and J by 2 bases, and 7 bases separated the two germline ends. This CDR3 has 14 amino acids. The CDR3 bases are TGTGCCAGCAGCTTGGGTCCCAACACAGATACGCAGTATTTT. It specifies CASSLGPNTDTQYF.

This chain joins TRBV5-6 and TRBJ1-5; 8 nucleotides line up with TRBD1. The CDR3 is 16 amino acids. The junction had 6 bases not matched to a gene; V was cut back by 4 bases and J by 0 bases. Germline V gives CDR1 SGHDT, CDR2 YYEEEE. For the CDR3, the DNA is TGTGCCAGCAGCCTAGGGACAGGCGATAGCAATCAGCCCCAGCATTTT. Translated, it gives CASSLGTGDSNQPQHF.

The rearrangement uses TRBV4-3 and TRBJ1-2; D is ambiguous. The CDR3 contains 16 residues. V dropped 0 bases and J dropped 4 bases, with 15 bases sitting between them. The germline gives CDR1 LGHNA, CDR2 YSLEER. The CDR3 sequence: CASSQDHYSSPYGYTF. In DNA form, the CDR3 reads TGCGCCAGCAGCCAAGATCATTACAGCAGTCCCTATGGCTACACCTTC.

This clone showed up just once. The chain has TRBV7-8 and TRBJ2-3; 8 bases agree with TRBD2. There are 16 residues in the CDR3. With V trimmed by 5 bases and J by 2 bases, 9 bases remained unmatched. Per germline, CDR1 SGHVS and CDR2 FQNEAQ. CDR3 region: CASSQPAGAFTDTQYF. CDR3 DNA sequence: TGTGCCAGCAGCCAGCCAGCGGGGGCATTCACAGATACGCAGTATTTT.

The chain uses TRBV30 and TRBJ1-1; TRBD1 matches at 7 bases. After removal of 2 bases from V and 6 bases from J, the junction contained 6 bases not matched to a gene. Germline CDR1 GTSNPN, CDR2 SVGIG (reference sequence). This CDR3 spans 13 amino acids. The CDR3 spells CAWSSSGQPEAFF. The DNA for the CDR3 is TGTGCCTGGAGTTCCTCGGGACAGCCTGAAGCTTTCTTT.

This chain connects TRBV20-1 to TRBJ1-1; D call uncertain. V was trimmed by 3 bases and J by 5 bases, leaving 4 bases between them. The germline gives CDR1 DFQATT, CDR2 SNEGSKA (reference sequence). The CDR3 contains 10 residues. CDR3 bases: TGCAGTGCTAGGGGAACTGAAGCTTTCTTT. This sequence encodes CSARGTEAFF.